This T cell receptor (beta chain) appears in the sequencing data of a study of identifying expanded T cells in peripheral blood. Study conclusions and caveats: Over about two and four weeks, about 16.4 and 19 clones changed, versus roughly 1.1 between replicates.

Of note for this clone: Its antigen is unidentified.

During the collection period, no donor immune events like infections were recorded. This table comes from immunoSEQ multiplex PCR, and its TCRdb copy is limited to in-frame clones, with some not included. This table has some 95,000 clones, around 87% appearing once. The CDR3 consists of 16 residues. The V gene's germline CDR1 is LGHNA and CDR2 YSLEER. Between the trimmed V and J ends, which lost 1 base and 0 bases, there was a span of 10 bases. Sample: blood. V gene TRBV4-3 combines with J gene TRBJ2-4; D gene uncertain. This receptor was obtained from a person between 18 and 69 years old in good health. The CDR3 DNA sequence: TGCGCCAGCAGCCAAGGGGCCGAGATAGCCAAAAACATTCAGTACTTC. This encodes CASSQGAEIAKNIQYF.